This T cell receptor beta chain was recorded in a study of OX40 agonist ivuxolimab in advanced cancers. The overall study: The patients received ivuxolimab by intravenous route every 2 weeks at 0.01 to 10 mg/kg.

Sequencing was performed with immunoSEQ multiplex PCR; in TCRdb, only in-frame clones are kept and a portion is missing. The sample has around 70,000 clones; approximately 80% are singletons. V gave up 4 bases and J gave up 0 bases; unmatched junction bases: 8. The CDR3 totals 16 residues. Germline CDR1 is SGDLS and CDR2 is YYNGEE. This sequence joins TRBV9 and TRBJ2-5, with 8 bases matching TRBD2. This clonotype was sampled from an adult with an advanced solid tumor such as melanoma, head and neck, liver or kidney cancer. This specimen consisted of CD4+ or CD8+ T cells sorted from blood, obtained in a trial of the OX40 agonist ivuxolimab. CDR3 region: CASSPRLAGYQETQYF. CDR3 coding DNA: TGTGCCAGCAGCCCCCGTTTAGCGGGATACCAAGAGACCCAGTACTTC.